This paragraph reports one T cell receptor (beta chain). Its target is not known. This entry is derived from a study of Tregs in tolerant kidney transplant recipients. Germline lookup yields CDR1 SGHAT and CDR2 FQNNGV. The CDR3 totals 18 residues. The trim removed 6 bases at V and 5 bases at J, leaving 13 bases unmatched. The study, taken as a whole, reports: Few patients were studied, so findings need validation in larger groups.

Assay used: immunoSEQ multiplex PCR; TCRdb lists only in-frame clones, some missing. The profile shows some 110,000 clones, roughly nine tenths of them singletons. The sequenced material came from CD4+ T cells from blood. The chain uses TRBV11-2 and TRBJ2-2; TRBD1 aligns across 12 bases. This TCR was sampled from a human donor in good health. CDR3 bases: TGTGCCAGCAGTTTGCGGGGACAGGGGGCAGGAGGTACCGGGGAGCTGTTTTTT. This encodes CASSLRGQGAGGTGELFF.